This entry describes one T cell receptor (beta chain). Its antigen is currently unknown. These data belong to a study of T cell repertoires in cytomegalovirus infection. Looking at the study overall: Well-studied HLA-B-restricted epitopes and recently identified HLA-C-restricted epitopes of CMV were both used in the study. It can be stated that public TCR beta signatures indicated CMV infection as well as a matching HLA type.

V was trimmed by 5 bases and J by 2 bases, leaving 15 bases between them. This CDR3 is 15 amino acids long. TCRdb fed the reads into MiXCR, producing one record per CDR3 protein. The sample has hundreds of thousands of distinct CDR3 sequences; around 35% are singletons. Study-level findings and limits: Ex vivo responses were dominated by HLA-C-restricted CMV-specific TCR beta clonotypes.

The chain links TRBV12-3 or TRBV12-4 to TRBJ2-5, with a weak D call TRBD2 (5 bases). This sequence was found in a human donor in good health (CMV status not recorded). Some clones in this sample may be carry-over from other donors' samples. Sample: cultured PBMCs, taken from culture after CMV antigen stimulation. The DNA for the CDR3 is TGTGCCAGCAGTATTGGGTCGTGGAGGCAAGAGACCCAGTACTTC. Protein product: CASSIGSWRQETQYF.